These T cell receptor beta chains were read from a single sample in a study of T cell responses to AZD1222 COVID-19 vaccine. Here immunoSEQ multiplex PCR was the method, and the copy in TCRdb shows in-frame clones only, minus some. The sample contains 65,000 to 85,000 clones, roughly 85% of which appear only once. The sample here was peripheral blood, taken on day 0 of AZD1222 vaccination. The receptors shown here come from an adult in good health. Both conserved end residues are part of each CDR3. The order of the fields is J gene, V gene, D gene, clone size, CDR3 protein, CDR3 DNA. The D gene is left open where the match is weak. Size values are once, few and many counts, or a class for expanded clones, and some rows have none.

>TRBJ1-1|TRBV9|TRBD1|NA
CASSPHSGTGVTEAFF
TGTGCCAGCAGCCCCCACTCCGGGACAGGGGTAACTGAAGCTTTCTTT
>TRBJ2-5|TRBV7-3|TRBD2|NA
CASSLGRGVQETQYF
TGTGCCAGCAGCTTGGGGCGGGGGGTCCAAGAGACCCAGTACTTC
>TRBJ1-5|TRBV7-2|NA|NA
CASSLSEAQPQHF
TGTGCCAGCAGCTTATCGGAGGCTCAGCCCCAGCATTTT
>TRBJ1-2|TRBV27|NA|NA
CASSPRGGYGYTF
TGTGCCAGCAGCCCTAGGGGAGGCTATGGCTACACCTTC
>TRBJ1-6|TRBV7-9|NA|NA
CASSYRTGEGSPLHF
TGTGCCAGCAGCTACCGGACGGGGGAAGGTTCACCCCTCCACTTT
>TRBJ2-1|TRBV19|TRBD2|NA
CASSMPPGSGANEQFF
TGTGCCAGTAGTATGCCCCCCGGTAGCGGGGCCAATGAGCAGTTCTTC
>TRBJ2-2|TRBV11-2|NA|once
CASSWTPNTGELFF
TGTGCCAGCAGCTGGACACCGAACACCGGGGAGCTGTTTTTT
>TRBJ1-2|TRBV6-5|NA|NA
CASSYSGHFNYGYTF
TGTGCCAGCAGTTACTCCGGACATTTCAACTATGGCTACACCTTC
>TRBJ1-1|TRBV7-9|NA|NA
CASSLNGGNTEAFF
TGTGCCAGCAGCTTAAACGGAGGGAACACTGAAGCTTTCTTT
>TRBJ2-1|TRBV11-2|TRBD2|NA
CASSLELADEQFF
TGTGCCAGCAGCTTAGAACTAGCGGATGAGCAGTTCTTC
>TRBJ1-1|TRBV19|TRBD1|NA
CASSTDRDTEAFF
TGTGCCAGTAGTACGGACAGGGACACTGAAGCTTTCTTT
>TRBJ1-2|TRBV7-9|NA|NA
CASSLTAYFYGYTF
TGTGCCAGCAGCTTGACAGCATATTTCTATGGCTACACCTTC
>TRBJ2-3|TRBV24-1|NA|once
CATSDQDRRADTQYF
TGTGCCACCAGTGATCAGGACAGAAGGGCAGATACGCAGTATTTT
>TRBJ1-2|TRBV7-3|TRBD1|NA
CASSFQQGGYTF
TGTGCCAGCAGCTTCCAACAGGGGGGCTACACCTTC
>TRBJ1-5|TRBV6-6|TRBD1|NA
CASSYTDRVRQPQHF
TGTGCCAGCAGTTACACGGACAGGGTGAGACAGCCCCAGCATTTT
>TRBJ2-2|TRBV20-1|NA|few
CSASRQLNTGELFF
TGCAGTGCTAGTCGCCAACTTAACACCGGGGAGCTGTTTTTT
>TRBJ2-6|TRBV27|TRBD1|NA
CARAIQGDVAAGANVLTF
TGTGCCAGGGCGATACAGGGGGATGTAGCTGCTGGGGCCAACGTCCTGACTTTC
>TRBJ2-1|TRBV5-6|NA|NA
CASSFGGSWGNEQFF
TGTGCCAGCAGCTTCGGCGGTTCGTGGGGCAATGAGCAGTTCTTC
>TRBJ1-2|TRBV27|NA|NA
CASSFGANGNYGYTF
TGTGCCAGCAGTTTTGGGGCCAATGGGAACTATGGCTACACCTTC
>TRBJ2-2|TRBV9|NA|NA
CASSVAWGANTGELFF
TGTGCCAGCAGCGTAGCTTGGGGGGCGAACACCGGGGAGCTGTTTTTT
>TRBJ1-4|TRBV28|NA|NA
CASSPLLLRGEKLFF
TGTGCCAGCAGTCCCCTGTTGTTAAGGGGGGAAAAACTGTTTTTT
>TRBJ2-7|TRBV12-3/TRBV12-4|NA|NA
CASSFGYEQYF
TGTGCCAGCAGTTTCGGCTACGAGCAGTACTTC
>TRBJ1-2|TRBV5-1|NA|NA
CASSLGTTLDYGYTF
TGCGCCAGCAGCTTGGGAACTACTCTGGACTATGGCTACACCTTC
>TRBJ1-1|TRBV7-9|NA|NA
CASNRPPGAGEAFF
TGTGCCAGCAACCGACCCCCTGGGGCCGGTGAAGCTTTCTTT
>TRBJ2-1|TRBV6-5|NA|NA
CASSYLGVSQTPLVF
TGTGCCAGCAGTTACCTGGGGGTGAGCCAGACTCCCTTGGTCTTC
>TRBJ1-6|TRBV5-5|NA|NA
CASSLSPALRGNSPLHF
TGTGCCAGCAGCTTGTCCCCGGCGCTCCGGGGGAATTCACCCCTCCACTTT
>TRBJ2-2|TRBV14|NA|NA
CASSQDRVWGPDGELFF
TGTGCCAGCAGCCAAGATCGGGTTTGGGGGCCCGACGGGGAGCTGTTTTTT
>TRBJ1-5|TRBV19|NA|NA
CASSLQGNQPQHF
TGTGCCAGTAGTCTACAGGGCAATCAGCCCCAGCATTTT
>TRBJ1-5|TRBV7-8|TRBD1|few
CASSPPGQGANQPQHF
TGTGCCAGCAGCCCTCCGGGACAGGGAGCAAATCAGCCCCAGCATTTT
>TRBJ1-6|TRBV4-1|TRBD1|NA
CASSQLDRRDSPLHF
TGCGCCAGCAGCCAATTGGACAGGAGGGACTCACCCCTCCACTTT
>TRBJ2-1|TRBV7-8|NA|NA
CASSLRRSSYNEQFF
TGTGCCAGCAGCCTTAGACGGAGCTCCTACAATGAGCAGTTCTTC
>TRBJ2-2|TRBV24-1|NA|once
CATSPRDNTGELFF
TGTGCCACCAGTCCCCGGGACAACACCGGGGAGCTGTTTTTT
>TRBJ2-7|TRBV7-9|NA|few
CASSLARDNTYEQYF
TGTGCCAGCAGCTTAGCTCGGGACAACACCTACGAGCAGTACTTC
>TRBJ1-5|TRBV4-1|NA|NA
CASSQDFGGRQPQHF
TGCGCCAGCAGCCAAGATTTCGGGGGAAGACAGCCCCAGCATTTT
>TRBJ2-3|TRBV7-9|TRBD2|NA
CASSFRRLAGGPGTQYF
TGTGCCAGCAGCTTCCGGCGACTAGCGGGGGGGCCAGGAACGCAGTATTTT
>TRBJ2-2|TRBV2|NA|NA
CASSGAGRANTGELFF
TGTGCCAGCAGTGGTGCGGGGAGAGCGAACACCGGGGAGCTGTTTTTT
>TRBJ1-2|TRBV11-1|TRBD1|NA
CASSLQDRLDGYTF
TGTGCCAGCAGCTTACAGGACAGGCTTGATGGCTACACCTTC
>TRBJ1-4|TRBV19|TRBD1|NA
CASSPTGGTTREKLFF
TGTGCCAGTAGTCCTACAGGGGGGACGACCCGGGAAAAACTGTTTTTT
>TRBJ2-2|TRBV5-8|TRBD1|NA
CASSLGQGAFGELFF
TGTGCCAGCAGCTTGGGACAGGGGGCTTTCGGGGAGCTGTTTTTT
>TRBJ1-3|TRBV19|TRBD1|NA
CASSGQGAISGNTIYF
TGTGCCAGTAGCGGACAGGGTGCAATCTCTGGAAACACCATATATTTT
>TRBJ2-5|TRBV12-5|NA|NA
CASGVDVNQETQYF
TGTGCTAGTGGCGTGGACGTCAACCAAGAGACCCAGTACTTC
>TRBJ1-2|TRBV5-5|NA|NA
CASSSQVTVGYTF
TGTGCCAGCAGCTCACAGGTGACGGTTGGCTACACCTTC
>TRBJ1-1|TRBV7-3|TRBD1|NA
CASSRDRGTEAFF
TGTGCCAGCAGTCGGGACAGGGGGACTGAAGCTTTCTTT
>TRBJ2-1|TRBV5-1|TRBD1|NA
CASSFQGVVPDEQFF
TGCGCCAGCAGCTTTCAGGGGGTGGTACCGGATGAGCAGTTCTTC
>TRBJ1-6|TRBV7-9|TRBD1|NA
CASRIGTGDSPLHF
TGTGCCAGCAGGATAGGGACAGGGGATTCACCCCTCCACTTT
>TRBJ2-2|TRBV25-1|NA|NA
CASSEFGTGELFF
TGTGCCAGCAGTGAATTTGGCACCGGGGAGCTGTTTTTT
>TRBJ1-6|TRBV7-3|NA|few
CASSLLPGRDSPLHF
TGTGCCAGCAGCTTACTCCCGGGTCGGGATTCACCCCTCCACTTT
>TRBJ1-6|TRBV7-2|NA|NA
CASSLTRDSPLHF
TGTGCCAGCAGCTTAACCCGGGATTCACCCCTCCACTTT
>TRBJ1-1|TRBV11-2|NA|NA
CASSLGAEAFF
TGTGCCAGCAGCCTAGGGGCTGAAGCTTTCTTT
>TRBJ2-1|TRBV7-9|NA|NA
CASSSGVGEQFF
TGTGCCAGCAGCTCGGGGGTCGGGGAGCAGTTCTTC
>TRBJ2-1|TRBV7-2|TRBD2|NA
CASRSAGGPQGSYNEQFF
TGTGCCAGCAGGTCAGCGGGGGGGCCCCAAGGCTCCTACAATGAGCAGTTCTTC
>TRBJ1-4|TRBV6-2/TRBV6-3|NA|NA
CASSPEGEKLFF
TGTGCCAGCAGCCCGGAGGGAGAAAAACTGTTTTTT
>TRBJ1-6|TRBV7-2|TRBD1|NA
CASSSGQGLRNSPLHF
TGTGCCAGCAGCTCGGGACAGGGACTTAGAAATTCACCCCTCCACTTT
>TRBJ2-3|TRBV5-4|NA|NA
CASTLTMGGAGTQYF
TGTGCCAGCACCTTGACTATGGGGGGGGCGGGTACGCAGTATTTT
>TRBJ1-2|TRBV4-2|NA|NA
CASSDRDGRRGYTF
TGTGCCAGCAGCGACCGGGACGGCCGAAGAGGCTACACCTTC